The T cell receptor beta chain under discussion was sequenced for a study of regulatory dendritic cells for organ transplantation. Clones were sequenced by immunoSEQ multiplex PCR, and TCRdb holds only the in-frame ones, with some missing. This sample carries about 21,000 clones, less than 90% of them seen once, and the ten largest clones take about 0.25%. CFSE-labeled sorted T cells met regulatory or mature dendritic cells for five to six days. FACS sorted CD4+ or CD8+ T cells into CD45RA+ naive and CD45RO+ memory. Comments on this clone: The antigen remains undetermined.

This TCR was recovered from a human donor in good health. Sequenced sample: naive CD4+ T cells from blood cultured with dendritic cells. Subset: CD45RA+ naive T cells.

CDR3 amino acids: CASSVSGNYNEQFF. CDR3 in DNA: TGTGCCAGCAGCGTATCCGGAAACTACAATGAGCAGTTCTTC. The chain employs TRBV9 and TRBJ2-1; no reliable D call. The germline CDR1 and CDR2 sequences are SGDLS and YYNGEE. V lost 1 base to trimming and J lost 3 bases, with 8 bases between them. The CDR3 runs 14 residues.